This T cell receptor (beta chain) comes out of a study of blood T cell repertoires in COVID-19. Study in general: The origin of the acute and convalescent COVID-19 samples was the United States, Italy and Spain. T cells, B-cell-depleted T cells, or PBMCs supplied cDNA or gDNA.

Germline values: CDR1 SGDLS, CDR2 YYNGEE. The junction had 2 bases not matched to a gene; V was cut back by 0 bases and J by 3 bases. The CDR3 runs to 15 residues. Remarks on this clone: Other DNA sequences in this sample translate to the same CDR3.

Per the original data handling: Reference gene primers were amplified, and this amplification served to estimate nucleated cell counts. The method was immunoSEQ multiplex PCR; TCRdb's version includes in-frame clones alone and lacks a portion of them. The DNA was the basis for D and trimming; V, J and clone size are from that table. The table includes hundreds of thousands of clones, less than 85% detected once. V and J are TRBV9 and TRBJ2-7; 11 nucleotides line up with TRBD1. The sequenced sample was peripheral blood. The sequence was collected from a woman between 65 and 79 years old with active or convalescent COVID-19. Here the CDR3 reads CASSVAGQGVYEQYF. CDR3 in DNA: TGTGCCAGCAGCGTAGCGGGACAGGGGGTCTACGAGCAGTACTTC.